This T cell receptor beta chain comes out of a study of vaccination and CD4 T cells after COVID-19 (dated by TCRdb to between 2021 and 2024). General notes on the study: Convalescent patients had a positive SARS-CoV-2 result on nasal swab PCR, and of these patients, several had mild disease and one had severe disease. Six males and four females were included in the convalescent cohort, with two Hispanic individuals, seven Caucasians, two Asians and one multiracial person represented. Participants received two doses of either the Pfizer-BioNTech BNT162b2 vaccine (n=8) or the Moderna mRNA-1273 vaccine (n=2). Post-COVID blood samples were collected from convalescent patients a median of approximately 100 days after diagnosis, with a range of roughly 30 to 161 days. The time from the second vaccine dose to post-vaccine blood sampling had a median of 72 days and ranged from 14 to 241 days. Culture stimuli were overlapping spike peptide pools from SARS-CoV-2 and from the common cold coronaviruses HCoV-NL63, HCoV-OC43 and HCoV-229E. As controls, cultures received a CEFX viral epitope pool (the positive control), an HIV-1 Nef peptide pool (the negative control), or no peptide at all. The spike-specific CD4+ TCR repertoire was compared before and after mRNA vaccination in approximately ten COVID-19 convalescent patients and a few infection-naive healthy vaccine recipients.

What the treatment or condition label conveys for this sample: roughly ten-day PBMC culture with coronavirus spike peptide pools or control peptides (ViraFEST assay). The ViraFEST assay was used in the study, in which antigen-specific T cells were expanded with peptide pools and expanded clonotypes were subsequently identified by TCR sequencing. The positive SARS-CoV-2 PCR tests of the convalescent patients were dated from March to December 2020, before the Alpha, Beta and Delta variants emerged in the United States. Around 2 million PBMCs per well were cultured in IMDM with roughly 5% human AB serum and 8 to 10 IU/ml IL-2, plus 10 ug/ml peptide pools. On days 3 and 7, half of the culture medium was replaced with fresh IL-2-containing medium. After roughly 11 days of culture, CD4+ T cells were isolated by negative selection with the EasySep CD4+ T cell isolation kit. Ficoll-Paque Plus gradient centrifugation was used to isolate PBMCs from whole blood, and the isolated PBMCs were then either used fresh or cryopreserved at -140C. In general, triplicate wells were set up for every culture condition.

This clonotype was observed a handful of times. Its antigen remains undetermined. No much larger clone exists at a distance of one base, and base qualities are not known. The study at large found these results: In convalescent patients, a median 86.3% of post-vaccine SARS-CoV-2-reactive clones were detected only after vaccination, and vaccine-specific priming was suggested by this finding. Relatively few convalescent patients were included in the study, and early timepoints after natural infection were not analyzed. Although the median number of SARS-CoV-2-reactive clonotypes went up from around 20 after infection to about 38 after vaccination, the increase was not significant. Of the vaccine-specific clones found in convalescent patients, nearly all (304 of 307) were mono-reactive for SARS-CoV-2 spike instead of being cross-reactive with common cold coronaviruses.

V loses 7 bases, J loses 2 bases, and the germline ends lie 11 bases apart. Including the terminal cysteine and phenylalanine, the CDR3 comprises 13 residues. Left in the record is the CDR3 DNA by itself, 39 bases read in frame from the first base. The germline V gene gives CDR1 as MNHEY and CDR2 as SVGEGT. The library was made by PCR. At the Johns Hopkins FTIC core, DNA from the cultured CD4+ T cells underwent TCR sequencing with the Oncomine TCR Beta short-read assay. The QIAamp micro DNA kit was used to extract genomic DNA from the cultured CD4+ T cells. Oncomine TCR Beta libraries from cultured CD4+ T cells were pooled using unique dual indexes and sequenced on an Illumina iSeq 100. Regarding the original processing steps: Non-productive sequences were filtered out, and CDR3s that did not start with C, did not end with F or W, or were shorter than 7 amino acids were discarded. Antigen-specific clonotypes were identified with the MANAFEST web application by comparing peptide-stimulated wells with reference and other culture wells. An FDR below 0.05, an odds ratio above 5, and a productive frequency above 0.1% in at least two of three replicate wells were required for clones to be considered positive. Clonotypes that were significantly expanded in both SARS-CoV-2 spike wells and at least one common cold coronavirus spike condition were defined as cross-reactive. CDR3 homology was assessed with Levenshtein distances (stringdist) and unrooted phylogenetic trees (ape) in R version 3.6.1. In-frame beta chains were kept once TCRdb had trimmed the public reads at Q25 with fastp and called clones with MiXCR. Entries that share a CDR3 protein sequence are merged under the most common genes and DNA. These V and J calls are TCRdb output, not the study's own analysis. The sample profile shows under 20,000 distinct CDR3 sequences; approximately 42% of them were found once. In total, the top ten clones hold 20% to 25% of the sample.

The clonotype comes from a human donor with COVID-19. Sequencing was carried out using cultured CD4+ T cells from blood. The chain employs TRBV6-2 or TRBV6-3 and TRBJ1-2; too little of a D gene remains to name it. Here is the DNA: TGTGCCAGCAATTTAAACAAGAACTATGGCTACACCTTC. This encodes CASNLNKNYGYTF.